This T cell receptor beta chain was sequenced in a study of a mutant IDH1 vaccine in newly diagnosed glioma. As to time point: baseline, week 1 (first vaccination visit). Sample treatment: pre-vaccination baseline after standard-of-care therapy. Each of the donors came in with new WHO grade 3 or 4 astrocytomas that were IDH1-mutant and ATRX-lost. TCRdb keeps only in-frame clones here, not all; method: immunoSEQ multiplex PCR. The table has about 88,000 clones, almost 85% seen once. CDR1 is SQVTM, CDR2 ANQGSEA, per germline. This CDR3 is 14 amino acids long. The junction had 5 bases not matched to a gene; V was cut back by 7 bases and J by 0 bases.

The sequenced sample was PBMCs, obtained from a glioma patient treated with radiotherapy, temozolomide or both. The chain carries TRBV29-1 and TRBJ2-1, with 8 bases matching TRBD1. This sequence was found in a man aged 35-49 years with glioma. Some clones in this sample may be carry-over from other donors' samples. The DNA for the CDR3 is TGCAGCGCAGAAACAGGGGGCTCCTACAATGAGCAGTTCTTC. This sequence encodes CSAETGGSYNEQFF.